This T cell receptor beta chain emerged from a study of healthy donors' naive CD4 and CD8 T cells. The germline V gene encodes CDR1 MNHEY and CDR2 SVGAGI. This CDR3 contains 14 residues. V dropped 7 bases and J dropped 1 base, with 11 bases sitting between them. General study findings and limits: Bias from naive T cell homeostatic proliferation was not addressed. Most V and J genes were reportedly biased between naive CD4+ and CD8+ cells.

CD4+CD8-CD45RO-CD45RA+ cells were naive CD4+; CD8+CD4-CD45RA+CD27bright cells were naive CD8+. Each TCR library used approximately 500 ng of total RNA and a linear amplification protocol. TCRdb recomputed calls from the reads with MiXCR, one row per CDR3 protein. The sample records roughly 200,000 distinct CDR3 sequences, about 70% being singletons. A remark on this clonotype: Its cognate antigen is unknown.

The chain recombines TRBV6-5 with TRBJ2-1; D remains ambiguous. Specimen: naive CD4+ and CD8+ T cells sorted from blood, pooled from several donors. The sequence was collected from a pool of human donors in good health; the sample pools cells from several healthy donors. CDR3 bases: TGTGCCAGCAAAAAGGGCCGTTCCTACAATGAGCAGTTCTTC. It specifies CASKKGRSYNEQFF.